A single sample gave rise to the 8 T cell receptor beta chains below, sequenced in a study of shared clonotypes between healthy human individuals. Only in-frame clones appear in the TCRdb table, and some are missing; sequencing was by immunoSEQ multiplex PCR. This table has 600,000 or so clones, roughly 98% appearing once. CD45RO negativity and positive selection for CCR7 defined naive CD8 cells, a population that excluded terminally differentiated effector memory CD45RA+ cells. Sequencing used naive CD8+ T cells sorted from blood. These TCRs come from a man aged 25 to 40 in good health.

The V gene is TRBV2, the J gene TRBJ1-5, with D perhaps TRBD1 (5 bases). The V gene's germline CDR1 is SNHLY and CDR2 FYNNEI. The CDR3 consists of 16 residues. Between the trimmed V and J ends, which lost 2 bases and 3 bases, there was a span of 14 bases. CDR3 residues: CASSELVGGFNQPQHF. The CDR3 DNA follows: TGTGCCAGCAGTGAATTGGTGGGGGGATTCAATCAGCCCCAGCATTTT.

The chain joins TRBV10-1 to TRBJ1-5; 7 bases are shared with TRBD1. The CDR3 length is 21 residues. V trimming: 9 bases; J trimming: 0 bases; junction bases outside the gene matches: 26. CDR1 is WNHNN, CDR2 SYGVQD, per germline (reference sequence). CDR3 protein: CASRNYAVRDSEFYSNQPQHF. The CDR3 nucleotides read TGCGCCAGTAGGAACTATGCTGTCCGGGACAGCGAATTTTATAGCAATCAGCCCCAGCATTTT.

V and J are TRBV7-2 and TRBJ1-2; D perhaps matches TRBD1 (5 bases). The germline V gene has CDR1 SGHTA and CDR2 FQGNSA. V was pared by 2 bases and J by 5 bases, with 21 bases between. The CDR3 covers 17 residues. The CDR3 sequence is CASSLPAGTSVFYGYTF. As DNA, the CDR3 is TGTGCCAGCAGCTTACCGGCTGGGACGTCGGTGTTTTATGGCTACACCTTC.

The chain is built from TRBV6-1 and TRBJ1-1; 11 bases match TRBD1. J was trimmed by 4 bases and V by 0 bases; bases with no gene match: 13. Germline values: CDR1 MNHNS, CDR2 SASEGT. The CDR3 extends over 19 amino acids. The CDR3 is CASSEALYLDRGRLTEAFF. In DNA, the CDR3 is TGTGCCAGCAGTGAAGCCCTCTACTTGGACAGGGGGCGTCTCACTGAAGCTTTCTTT.

This chain uses TRBV5-4 with TRBJ2-7; D not resolved. The germline gives CDR1 SGHNT, CDR2 YYREEE (reference sequence). The CDR3 runs 12 residues. V lost 2 bases to trimming and J lost 2 bases, with 5 bases between them. CDR3 residues: CASSLLAYEQYF. CDR3 in DNA: TGTGCCAGCAGCTTACTTGCCTACGAGCAGTACTTC.

This chain links TRBV4-1 with TRBJ2-7; 9 bases map to TRBD1. Trimming cost V 0 bases and J 6 bases; bases outside gene matches: 6. The germline CDR1 and CDR2 sequences are MGHRA and YSYEKL. This CDR3 region has 15 residues. This CDR3 reads CASSQERTGASEQYF. In DNA, the CDR3 is TGCGCCAGCAGCCAAGAACGGACAGGGGCTAGCGAGCAGTACTTC.

The chain carries TRBV5-8 and TRBJ2-7; D is unclear. CDR1 is SGHTS, CDR2 YDEGEE, per germline. Trimming shortened V by 2 bases and J by 2 bases, and 14 bases separated the two germline ends. CDR3 length equals 15 residues. The CDR3, as DNA: TGTGCCAGCAGCTTCTTTGGTAGATTAACCTACGAGCAGTACTTC. As protein: CASSFFGRLTYEQYF.

V is TRBV27 and J is TRBJ2-3, with 13 bases lining up with TRBD2. The V gene end was trimmed by 2 bases and the J gene end by 2 bases; junction bases not matched to a gene: 4. CDR3 length equals 17 residues. Germline CDR1 and CDR2: MNHEY and SMNVEV (reference sequence). CDR3 nucleotides: TGTGCCAGCAGTTTAAAGGGACTAGCGGGACCCACAGATACGCAGTATTTT. Translating gives CASSLKGLAGPTDTQYF.